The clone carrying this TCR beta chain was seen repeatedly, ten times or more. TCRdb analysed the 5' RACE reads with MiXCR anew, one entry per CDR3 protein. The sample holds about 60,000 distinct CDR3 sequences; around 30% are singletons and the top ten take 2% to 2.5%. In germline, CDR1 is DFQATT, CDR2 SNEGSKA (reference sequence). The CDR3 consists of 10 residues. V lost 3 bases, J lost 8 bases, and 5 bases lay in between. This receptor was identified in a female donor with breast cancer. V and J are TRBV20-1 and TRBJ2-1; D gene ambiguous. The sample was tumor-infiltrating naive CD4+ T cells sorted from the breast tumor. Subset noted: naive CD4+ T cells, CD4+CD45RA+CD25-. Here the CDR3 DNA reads TGCAGTGCTAGCAGGCATGAGCAGTTCTTC. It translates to CSASRHEQFF.